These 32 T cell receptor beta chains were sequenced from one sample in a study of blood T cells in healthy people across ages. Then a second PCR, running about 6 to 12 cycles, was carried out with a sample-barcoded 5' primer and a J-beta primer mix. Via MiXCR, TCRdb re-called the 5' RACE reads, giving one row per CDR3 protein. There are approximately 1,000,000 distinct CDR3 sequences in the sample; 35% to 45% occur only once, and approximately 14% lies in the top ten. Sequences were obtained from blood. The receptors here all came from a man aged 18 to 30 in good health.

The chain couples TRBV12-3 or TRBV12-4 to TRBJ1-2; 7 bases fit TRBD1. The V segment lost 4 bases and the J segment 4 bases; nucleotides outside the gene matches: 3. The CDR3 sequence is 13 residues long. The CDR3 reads CASSWDSLYGYTF. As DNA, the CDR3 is TGTGCCAGCAGTTGGGACAGCCTCTATGGCTACACCTTC.

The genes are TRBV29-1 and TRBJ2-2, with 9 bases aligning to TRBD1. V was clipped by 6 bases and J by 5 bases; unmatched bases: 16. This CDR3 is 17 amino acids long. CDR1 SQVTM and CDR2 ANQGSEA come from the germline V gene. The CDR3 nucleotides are TGCAGCGTCGGGGGACAGGGCGCGACTTCGAGAACCGGGGAGCTGTTTTTT. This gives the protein CSVGGQGATSRTGELFF.

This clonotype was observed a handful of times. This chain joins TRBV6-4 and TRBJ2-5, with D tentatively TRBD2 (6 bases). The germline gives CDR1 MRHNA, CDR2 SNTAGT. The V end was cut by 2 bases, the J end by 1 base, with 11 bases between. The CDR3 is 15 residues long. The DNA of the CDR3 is TGTGCCAGCAGTGACAAGGGAGGTTCCCAAGAGACCCAGTACTTC. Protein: CASSDKGGSQETQYF.

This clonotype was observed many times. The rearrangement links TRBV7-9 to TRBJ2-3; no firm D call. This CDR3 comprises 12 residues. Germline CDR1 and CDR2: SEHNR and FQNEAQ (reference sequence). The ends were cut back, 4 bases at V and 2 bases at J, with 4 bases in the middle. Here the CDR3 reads CASSWNTDTQYF. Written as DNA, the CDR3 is TGTGCCAGCAGCTGGAACACAGATACGCAGTATTTT. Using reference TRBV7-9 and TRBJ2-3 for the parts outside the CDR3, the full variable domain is DTGVSQNPRHKITKRGQNVTFRCDPISEHNRLYWYRQTLGQGPEFLTYFQNEAQLEKSRLLSDRFSAERPKGSFSTLEIQRTEQGDSAMYLCASSWNTDTQYFGPGTRLTVL.

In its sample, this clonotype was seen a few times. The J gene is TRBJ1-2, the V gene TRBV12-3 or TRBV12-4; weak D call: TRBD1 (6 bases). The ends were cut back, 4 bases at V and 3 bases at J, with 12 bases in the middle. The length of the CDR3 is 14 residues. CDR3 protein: CASSWGAAYYGYTF. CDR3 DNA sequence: TGTGCCAGCAGTTGGGGGGCGGCGTACTATGGCTACACCTTC.

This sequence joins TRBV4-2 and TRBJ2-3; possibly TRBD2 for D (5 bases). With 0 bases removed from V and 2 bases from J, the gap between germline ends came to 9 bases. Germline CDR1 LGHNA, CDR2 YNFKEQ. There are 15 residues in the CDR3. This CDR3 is CASSQDPSPTDTQYF. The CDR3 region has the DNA TGTGCCAGCAGCCAAGATCCTAGCCCCACAGATACGCAGTATTTT.

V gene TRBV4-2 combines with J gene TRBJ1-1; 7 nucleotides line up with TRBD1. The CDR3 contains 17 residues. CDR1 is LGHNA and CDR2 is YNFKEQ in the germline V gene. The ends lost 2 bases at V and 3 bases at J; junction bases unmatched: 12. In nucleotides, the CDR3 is TGTGCCAGCAGCCAATTGGGGCAGGGGGGCTTAGACACTGAAGCTTTCTTT. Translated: CASSQLGQGGLDTEAFF.

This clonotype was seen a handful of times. The CDR3 protein is CASRGQGGADTQYF. The CDR3 DNA is TGTGCCAGCAGAGGGCAGGGTGGGGCAGATACGCAGTATTTT. This chain uses TRBV2 with TRBJ2-3; D possibly corresponds to TRBD1 (5 bases). Trimming pared 6 bases from V and 4 bases from J, leaving 14 bases between. This CDR3 has 14 residues. Germline-derived CDR1 and CDR2 are SNHLY and FYNNEI.

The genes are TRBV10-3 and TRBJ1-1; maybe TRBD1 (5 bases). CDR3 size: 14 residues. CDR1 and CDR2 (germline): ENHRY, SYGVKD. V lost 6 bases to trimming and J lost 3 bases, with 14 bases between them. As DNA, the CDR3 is TGTGCCATCAGCCTAGGGGACGGCTACACTGAAGCTTTCTTT. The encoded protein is CAISLGDGYTEAFF.

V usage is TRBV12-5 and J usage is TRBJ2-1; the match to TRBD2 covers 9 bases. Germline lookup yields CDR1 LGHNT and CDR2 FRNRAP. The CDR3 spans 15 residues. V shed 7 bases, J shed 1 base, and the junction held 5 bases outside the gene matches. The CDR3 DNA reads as TGTGCTAGTGCCCTCAGCGGGGGGTCCTACAATGAGCAGTTCTTC. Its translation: CASALSGGSYNEQFF.

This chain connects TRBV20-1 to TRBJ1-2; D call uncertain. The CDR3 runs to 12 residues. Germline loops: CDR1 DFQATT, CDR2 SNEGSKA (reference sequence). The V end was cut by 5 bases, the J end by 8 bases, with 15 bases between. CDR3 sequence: CSAAGRIYGYTF. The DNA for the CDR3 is TGCAGTGCTGCAGGACGGATTTACGGCTACACCTTC.

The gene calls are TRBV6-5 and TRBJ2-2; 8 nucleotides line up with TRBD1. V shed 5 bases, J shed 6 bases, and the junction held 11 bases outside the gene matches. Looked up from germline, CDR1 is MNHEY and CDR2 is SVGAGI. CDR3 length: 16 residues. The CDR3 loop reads CASSRTGQVQAGELFF. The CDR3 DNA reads TGTGCCAGCAGTCGGACGGGACAGGTCCAGGCCGGGGAGCTGTTTTTT.

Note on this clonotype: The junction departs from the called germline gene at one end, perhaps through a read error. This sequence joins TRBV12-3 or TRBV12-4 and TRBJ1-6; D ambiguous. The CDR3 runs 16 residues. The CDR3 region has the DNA TGTGCCGGCAGTTTAGATGGTTGGGCAGAAATCCCACCCCTCCACTTT. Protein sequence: CAGSLDGWAEIPPLHF.

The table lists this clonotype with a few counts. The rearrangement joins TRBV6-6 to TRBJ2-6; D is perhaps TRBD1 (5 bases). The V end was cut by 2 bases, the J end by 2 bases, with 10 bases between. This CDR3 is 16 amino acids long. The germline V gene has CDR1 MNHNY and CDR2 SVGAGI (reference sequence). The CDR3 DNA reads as TGTGCCAGCAGTTACCAGGGAACCCCTGGGGCCAACGTCCTGACTTTC. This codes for CASSYQGTPGANVLTF.

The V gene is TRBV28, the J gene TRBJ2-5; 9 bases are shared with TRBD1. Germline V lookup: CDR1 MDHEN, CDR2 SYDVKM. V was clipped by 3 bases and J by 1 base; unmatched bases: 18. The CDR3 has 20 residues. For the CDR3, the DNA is TGTGCCAGCAGTTTTTTCGACAGGGGGGGGATAAACCGGCGCCAAGAGACCCAGTACTTC. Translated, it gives CASSFFDRGGINRRQETQYF.

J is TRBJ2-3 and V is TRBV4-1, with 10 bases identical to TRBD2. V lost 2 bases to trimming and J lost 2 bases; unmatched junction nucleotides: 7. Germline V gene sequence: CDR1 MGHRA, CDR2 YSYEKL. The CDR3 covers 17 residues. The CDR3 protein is CASSQPGTSVVTDTQYF. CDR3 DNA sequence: TGCGCCAGCAGCCAACCTGGGACTAGCGTTGTCACAGATACGCAGTATTTT.

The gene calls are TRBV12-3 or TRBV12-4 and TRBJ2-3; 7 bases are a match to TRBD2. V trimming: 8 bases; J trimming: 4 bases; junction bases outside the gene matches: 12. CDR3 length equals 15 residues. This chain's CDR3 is CASADRDYIADTQYF. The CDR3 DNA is TGTGCCAGCGCCGACCGGGACTACATCGCAGATACGCAGTATTTT.

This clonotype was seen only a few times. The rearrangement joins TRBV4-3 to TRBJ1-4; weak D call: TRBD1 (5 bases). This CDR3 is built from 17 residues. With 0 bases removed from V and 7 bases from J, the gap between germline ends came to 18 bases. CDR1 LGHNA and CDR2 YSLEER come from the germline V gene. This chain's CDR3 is CASSQDPVGSTGEKLFF. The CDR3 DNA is TGCGCCAGCAGCCAAGATCCGGTGGGGAGCACAGGTGAAAAACTGTTTTTT.

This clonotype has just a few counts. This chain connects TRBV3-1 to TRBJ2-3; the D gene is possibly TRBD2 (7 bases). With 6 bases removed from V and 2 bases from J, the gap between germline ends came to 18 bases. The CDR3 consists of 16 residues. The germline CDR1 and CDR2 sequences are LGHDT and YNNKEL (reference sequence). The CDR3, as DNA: TGTGCCAGCAGACCACTGGCGGGGGCTTCCACAGATACGCAGTATTTT. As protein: CASRPLAGASTDTQYF.

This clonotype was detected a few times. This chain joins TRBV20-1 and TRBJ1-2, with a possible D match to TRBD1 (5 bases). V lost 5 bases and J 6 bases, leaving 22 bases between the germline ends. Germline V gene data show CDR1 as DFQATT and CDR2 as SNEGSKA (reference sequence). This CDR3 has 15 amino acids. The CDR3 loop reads CSALHRDQGIHGYTF. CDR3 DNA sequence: TGCAGTGCTCTTCACCGGGACCAGGGAATCCATGGCTACACCTTC.

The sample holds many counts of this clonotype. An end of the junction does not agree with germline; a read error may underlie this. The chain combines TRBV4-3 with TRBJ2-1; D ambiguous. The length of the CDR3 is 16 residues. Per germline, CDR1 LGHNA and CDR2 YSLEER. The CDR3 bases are TGTGCCAGCAGCCAAGAACCGGGTTCCTCCTACAATGAGCAGTTCTTC. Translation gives CASSQEPGSSYNEQFF.

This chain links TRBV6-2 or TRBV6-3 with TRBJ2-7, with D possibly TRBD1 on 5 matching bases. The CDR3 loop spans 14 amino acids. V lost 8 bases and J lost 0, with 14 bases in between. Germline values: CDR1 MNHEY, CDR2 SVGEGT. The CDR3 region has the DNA TGTGCCAGCCCGAAGGACACCAACTCCTACGAGCAGTACTTC. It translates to CASPKDTNSYEQYF.

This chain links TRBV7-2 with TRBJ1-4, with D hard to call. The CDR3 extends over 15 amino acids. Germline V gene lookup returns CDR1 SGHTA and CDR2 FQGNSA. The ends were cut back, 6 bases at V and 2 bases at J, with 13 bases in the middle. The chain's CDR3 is CASRSQPGTNEKLFF. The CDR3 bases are TGTGCCAGCAGATCTCAACCTGGGACTAATGAAAAACTGTTTTTT.

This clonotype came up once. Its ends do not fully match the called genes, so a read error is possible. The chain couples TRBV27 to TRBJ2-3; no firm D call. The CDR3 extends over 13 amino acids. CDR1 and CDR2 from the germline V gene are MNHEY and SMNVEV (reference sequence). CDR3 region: CASSPRVMDTQYF. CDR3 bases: TGCGCCAGCAGTCCCCGAGTGATGGATACGCAGTATTTT.

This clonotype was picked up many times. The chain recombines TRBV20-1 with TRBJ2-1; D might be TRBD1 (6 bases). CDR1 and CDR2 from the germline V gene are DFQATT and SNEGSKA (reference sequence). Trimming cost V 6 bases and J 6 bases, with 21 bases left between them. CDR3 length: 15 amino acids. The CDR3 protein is CSAGDRTVGVNEQFF. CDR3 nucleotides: TGCAGTGCGGGCGACCGGACAGTAGGGGTCAATGAGCAGTTCTTC.

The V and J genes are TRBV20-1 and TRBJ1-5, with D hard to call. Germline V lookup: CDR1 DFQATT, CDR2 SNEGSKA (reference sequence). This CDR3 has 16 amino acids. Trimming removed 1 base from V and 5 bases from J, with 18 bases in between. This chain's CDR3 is CSARAHLQKGYQPQHF. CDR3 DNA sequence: TGCAGTGCTAGAGCACACCTACAAAAGGGTTATCAGCCCCAGCATTTT.

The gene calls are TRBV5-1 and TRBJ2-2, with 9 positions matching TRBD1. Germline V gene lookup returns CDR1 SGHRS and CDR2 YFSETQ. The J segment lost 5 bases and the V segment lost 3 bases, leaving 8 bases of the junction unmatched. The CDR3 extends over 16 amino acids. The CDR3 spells CASSYIHGQGTGELFF. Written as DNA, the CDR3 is TGCGCCAGCAGCTATATCCACGGACAGGGGACCGGGGAGCTGTTTTTT.

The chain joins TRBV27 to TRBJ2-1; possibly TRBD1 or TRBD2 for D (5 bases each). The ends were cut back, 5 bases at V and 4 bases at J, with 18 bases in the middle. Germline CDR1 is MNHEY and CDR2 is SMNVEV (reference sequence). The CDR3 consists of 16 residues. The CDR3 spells CASSKPGRGPYNEQFF. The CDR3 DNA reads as TGTGCCAGCAGTAAACCGGGACGGGGACCTTACAATGAGCAGTTCTTC.

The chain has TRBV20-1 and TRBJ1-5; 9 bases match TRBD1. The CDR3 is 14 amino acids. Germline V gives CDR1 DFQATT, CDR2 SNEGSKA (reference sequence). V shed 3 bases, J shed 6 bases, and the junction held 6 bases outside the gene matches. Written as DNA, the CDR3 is TGCAGTGCTAGTCAACAGGGGGCAGGTCAGCCCCAGCATTTT. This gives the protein CSASQQGAGQPQHF.

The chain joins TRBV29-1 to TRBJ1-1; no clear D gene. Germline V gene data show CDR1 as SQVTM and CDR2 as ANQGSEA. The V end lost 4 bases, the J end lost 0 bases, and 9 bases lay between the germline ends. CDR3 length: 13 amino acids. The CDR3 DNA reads TGCAGCGTTGGCGGGGTTCTGAACACTGAAGCTTTCTTT. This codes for CSVGGVLNTEAFF.

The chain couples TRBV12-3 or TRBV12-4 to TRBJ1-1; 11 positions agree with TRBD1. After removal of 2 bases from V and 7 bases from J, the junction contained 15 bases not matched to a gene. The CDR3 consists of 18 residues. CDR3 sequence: CASSLPPGTGGIRGEAFF. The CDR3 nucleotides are TGTGCCAGCAGTTTACCCCCGGGGACAGGGGGGATAAGGGGTGAAGCTTTCTTT.

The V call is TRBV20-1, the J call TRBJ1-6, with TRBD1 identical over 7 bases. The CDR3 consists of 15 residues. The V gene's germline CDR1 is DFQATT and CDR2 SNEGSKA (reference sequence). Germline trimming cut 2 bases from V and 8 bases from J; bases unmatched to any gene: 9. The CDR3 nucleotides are TGCAGTGCTAGACCCGGACAGGCTGGGGATTCACCCCTCCACTTT. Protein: CSARPGQAGDSPLHF.